This T cell receptor (beta chain) comes out of a study of cytomegalovirus exposure and HLA in healthy donors. The PCR contained 60 Vbeta and 13 Jbeta primers. The assay was immunoSEQ multiplex PCR, and TCRdb's table has in-frame clones only and misses some. The repertoire holds about 160,000 clones, with around 80% as singletons. Comments on this clone: At one boundary the junction diverges from the germline segment, which might be a read error. Additional DNA sequences in this sample encode the identical CDR3.

This CDR3 has 13 amino acids. In germline, CDR1 is MDHEN, CDR2 SYDVKM. Whereas donors were nominally healthy upon sampling, unrecorded immune exposures were probable. The chain couples TRBV28 to TRBJ1-2; 8 positions agree with TRBD1. The source material was PBMCs. This TCR was recovered from a man in his thirties or forties in good health and CMV-seronegative. The CDR3 region has the DNA TGCGCCAGCAGTTCCAGGGGGCACTATGGCTACACCTTC. As protein: CASSSRGHYGYTF.